The clone carrying this T cell receptor beta chain was counted once. Its antigen is undetermined. Ipilimumab CTLA-4 blockade and focal radiation were given to patients with chemo-refractory metastatic non-small-cell lung cancer. The data originate from a study of radiotherapy plus CTLA-4 blockade in lung cancer. Study as a whole: Disease control was present in around a third of patients, and objective responses in around 18%.

Assay: immunoSEQ multiplex PCR; the TCRdb copy retains only in-frame clones and omits some. The sample lists approximately 48,000 clones, 84% occurring once. Study-wide findings and caveats: TCR clones originating in tumors grew in number in blood after radiotherapy plus ipilimumab. Among reported predictors of response, early blood T cell clone dynamics with interferon-beta performed best.

Per germline, CDR1 SQVTM and CDR2 ANQGSEA. This CDR3 contains 13 residues. Trimming pared 5 bases from V and 6 bases from J, leaving 13 bases between. The gene calls are TRBV29-1 and TRBJ2-2; maybe TRBD2 (6 bases). The specimen comprised peripheral blood, sampled from a patient treated with radiotherapy plus ipilimumab. The sequence was obtained from a human donor with non-small cell lung cancer whose response to radiotherapy plus ipilimumab could not be evaluated. CDR3 sequence (DNA): TGCAGCGTTTTCGTCCCGGGGGCCGGGGAGCTGTTTTTT. Its translation is CSVFVPGAGELFF.